What follows are 14 T cell receptor beta chains derived from one specimen sequenced in a study of blood T cell repertoires in COVID-19. The repertoire was sequenced with immunoSEQ multiplex PCR; TCRdb's copy has only in-frame clones and lacks some. The sample holds about 81,000 clones, about 95% seen once. Sequenced sample: peripheral blood. Receptors originate from a human donor with active COVID-19. The donor label of this sample is uncertain.

This clone appeared once. The chain carries TRBV6-1 and TRBJ2-5, with TRBD2 as a possible D gene (5 bases). Trimming took 1 base from V and 5 from J, leaving 14 bases between them. This CDR3 region has 15 residues. Looked up from germline, CDR1 is MNHNS and CDR2 is SASEGT. The CDR3 DNA reads as TGTGCCAGCAGTGAAGTGGTGGGAGTGGGTGAGACCCAGTACTTC. Translated: CASSEVVGVGETQYF.

This sequence joins TRBV19 and TRBJ2-2; 8 nucleotides agree with TRBD1. The CDR3 is made up of 15 amino acids. V lost 5 bases and J lost 5; bases outside the gene matches: 7. Per germline, CDR1 LNHDA and CDR2 SQIVND (reference sequence). CDR3 DNA sequence: TGTGCCAGTAGTTTGGGCCAGGGGGCGACCGGGGAGCTGTTTTTT. Amino acid sequence: CASSLGQGATGELFF.

This chain connects TRBV24-1 to TRBJ1-5; 10 nucleotides agree with TRBD1. V trimming: 8 bases; J trimming: 2 bases; junction bases outside the gene matches: 14. The CDR3 runs 18 residues. The germline gives CDR1 KGHDR, CDR2 SFDVKD. In DNA, the CDR3 is TGTGCCACCACGCGGGGACAGGGGATCTTCTTCGGCAATCAGCCCCAGCATTTT. Its translation is CATTRGQGIFFGNQPQHF.

The genes are TRBV7-9 and TRBJ2-7; no reliable D call. Germline V gene lookup returns CDR1 SEHNR and CDR2 FQNEAQ (reference sequence). The V and J ends lost 3 bases and 3 bases respectively, with 9 bases between them. The CDR3 has 13 amino acids. The CDR3 protein is CASSFADIYEQYF. CDR3 in DNA: TGTGCCAGCAGCTTTGCTGACATCTACGAGCAGTACTTC.

This rearrangement joins TRBV27 to TRBJ1-5; weak D call: TRBD1 (6 bases). This CDR3 has 14 amino acids. V was cut by 4 bases and J by 2 bases, with 9 bases left in between. Germline V gene sequence: CDR1 MNHEY, CDR2 SMNVEV (reference sequence). CDR3: CASSSGAGNQPQHF. In DNA form, the CDR3 reads TGTGCCAGCAGTTCAGGGGCGGGCAATCAGCCCCAGCATTTT.

V usage is TRBV29-1 and J usage is TRBJ2-7; 11 nucleotides match TRBD2. From germline, CDR1 is SQVTM and CDR2 ANQGSEA. V dropped 6 bases and J dropped 2; count of bases not matched to a gene: 6. The CDR3 runs 14 residues. This CDR3 reads CSVVLAGGTYEQYF. CDR3 nucleotides: TGCAGCGTGGTTCTAGCGGGAGGAACCTACGAGCAGTACTTC.

The V gene is TRBV7-9, the J gene TRBJ2-1; TRBD1 matches 10 bases. Germline CDR1 SEHNR, CDR2 FQNEAQ (reference sequence). CDR3 size: 15 residues. After removal of 4 bases from V and 4 bases from J, the junction contained 4 bases not matched to a gene. This chain's CDR3 is CASSSGTGAYNEQFF. DNA of the CDR3: TGTGCCAGCAGCTCCGGGACAGGGGCTTACAATGAGCAGTTCTTC.

V is TRBV18 and J is TRBJ2-7, with D uncertain. The germline V gene has CDR1 KGHSH and CDR2 LQKENI. The CDR3 extends over 14 amino acids. V lost 0 bases to trimming and J lost 3 bases, with 9 bases between them. CDR3 residues: CASSPPSRLYEQYF. The CDR3, as DNA: TGTGCCAGCTCACCACCTTCGAGACTCTACGAGCAGTACTTC.

The chain is built from TRBV3-1 (or the pseudogene TRBV3-2) and TRBJ1-1; weak D call: TRBD1 (6 bases). The V and J ends lost 0 bases and 5 bases respectively, with 28 bases between them. The CDR3 contains 20 residues. From germline, CDR1 is LGHDT and CDR2 YNNKEL (reference sequence). The CDR3 sequence is CASSQDLIQGLGEGGTEAFF. Here the CDR3 DNA reads TGTGCCAGCAGCCAAGATCTAATTCAGGGGTTGGGGGAGGGAGGGACTGAAGCTTTCTTT.

The chain recombines TRBV7-9 with TRBJ1-1, with no clear D. Germline V gene data show CDR1 as SEHNR and CDR2 as FQNEAQ (reference sequence). The CDR3 covers 14 residues. V was clipped by 5 bases and J by 2 bases, with 12 bases between them. The CDR3 coding sequence is TGTGCCAGCAGCCAATTAGGGAGAAACACTGAAGCTTTCTTT. Its translation: CASSQLGRNTEAFF.

The chain recombines TRBV29-1 with TRBJ1-3; 9 nucleotides agree with TRBD1. The J segment lost 3 bases and the V segment lost 4 bases, leaving 7 bases of the junction unmatched. The CDR3 has 15 residues. Germline values: CDR1 SQVTM, CDR2 ANQGSEA. Written as DNA, the CDR3 is TGCAGCGTTGCCGGGACAGGGTCGGGTGGAAACACCATATATTTT. It codes for CSVAGTGSGGNTIYF.

Comments on this clone: Mismatch with germline at one junction end may stem from a read error. The chain carries TRBV7-7 and TRBJ2-5, with 10 bases identical to TRBD1. Germline CDR1 and CDR2: SSHAT and FNYEAQ (reference sequence). The CDR3 consists of 16 residues. Here the CDR3 DNA reads TGTGCTAGCAGCTTAGGTTCCGGGACAGGGGAAAAGACCCAGTACTTC. Encoded protein: CASSLGSGTGEKTQYF.

The chain has TRBV10-1 and TRBJ2-3; no reliable D call. V was pared by 0 bases and J by 1 base, with 8 bases between. Germline-derived CDR1 and CDR2 are WNHNN and SYGVQD (reference sequence). The CDR3 length is 15 residues. The CDR3 nucleotides read TGCGCCAGCAGTGAGTCAACAGACCGCACAGATACGCAGTATTTT. Translating gives CASSESTDRTDTQYF.

The rearrangement joins TRBV18 to TRBJ1-1; D remains ambiguous. This CDR3 has 15 amino acids. Germline-derived CDR1 and CDR2 are KGHSH and LQKENI. Trimming stripped 6 bases from V and 2 bases from J, with 16 bases between. CDR3 nucleotide sequence: TGTGCCAGCTCCACGGGTCCAGTTAGCAACACTGAAGCTTTCTTT. This translates into CASSTGPVSNTEAFF. The full variable domain, rest sourced from reference TRBV18 and TRBJ1-1, is NAGVMQNPRHLVRRRGQEARLRCSPMKGHSHVYWYRQLPEEGLKFMVYLQKENIIDESGMPKERFSAEFPKEGPSILRIQQVVRGDSAAYFCASSTGPVSNTEAFFGQGTRLTVV.